These 23 T cell receptor beta chains came from one sample sequenced in a study of cytomegalovirus exposure and HLA in healthy donors. Primers included in the PCR were 60 Vbeta and 13 Jbeta primers. The protocol was immunoSEQ multiplex PCR, while the TCRdb copy is restricted to in-frame clones and leaves out a portion. The repertoire holds tens of thousands of clones, with approximately 75% as singletons. The specimen sequenced was PBMCs. The source is a middle-aged woman in good health and CMV-seropositive.

The gene calls are TRBV2 and TRBJ2-7; the D is unclear. The germline V gene has CDR1 SNHLY and CDR2 FYNNEI. The CDR3 totals 15 residues. V lost 3 bases and J 5 bases, leaving 17 bases between the germline ends. CDR3 DNA sequence: TGTGCCAGCAGTGATACCCTCCTGTTCAGCGACGAGCAGTACTTC. Protein product: CASSDTLLFSDEQYF.

The chain links TRBV5-1 to TRBJ2-1; perhaps TRBD2 as D (7 bases). The CDR3 is made up of 14 amino acids. CDR1 SGHRS and CDR2 YFSETQ come from the germline V gene. V lost 5 bases to trimming and J lost 2 bases, with 11 bases between them. The DNA of the CDR3 is TGCGCCAGCAGTGGGGGGGCTCCCTACAATGAGCAGTTCTTC. It specifies CASSGGAPYNEQFF. Combining the CDR3 with reference TRBV5-1 and TRBJ2-1 gives the whole variable domain KAGVTQTPRYLIKTRGQQVTLSCSPISGHRSVSWYQQTPGQGLQFLFEYFSETQRNKGNFPGRFSGRQFSNSRSEMNVSTLELGDSALYLCASSGGAPYNEQFFGPGTRLTVL.

The chain combines TRBV21-1 with TRBJ2-3; whether TRBD1, the table's D call, matches the DNA was not checked. TRBV21-1 is reported as a pseudogene. This CDR3 spans 14 amino acids. CDR3 nucleotide sequence: TGTGCCAGCAGCTTGACCAGGGGGGTGGATACGCAGTATTTT. It is translated as CASSLTRGVDTQYF.

This clone turned up a few times. J is TRBJ2-5 and V is TRBV7-3; 10 positions agree with TRBD2. Unmatched junction bases numbered 6, after V lost 2 bases and J lost 3 bases. CDR3 length: 16 residues. Germline assignment: CDR1 SGHTA and CDR2 FQGTGA. This CDR3 reads CASSLWGTSEKETQYF. CDR3 nucleotide sequence: TGTGCCAGCAGCTTATGGGGGACTAGCGAAAAAGAGACCCAGTACTTC.

The J gene is TRBJ1-6, the V gene TRBV5-6; a possible D gene is TRBD1 (5 bases). Per the germline V gene, CDR1 is SGHDT and CDR2 is YYEEEE. The CDR3 spans 16 residues. V was trimmed by 4 bases and J by 10 bases, leaving 21 bases between them. CDR3 bases: TGTGCCAGCAGCGGGGGGGGTGAAGGTAGGGGATCACCCCTCCACTTT. This translates into CASSGGGEGRGSPLHF.

The chain joins TRBV9 to TRBJ2-5, with no clear D. Per germline, CDR1 SGDLS and CDR2 YYNGEE. Trimming took 3 bases from V and 5 from J, leaving 8 bases between them. The CDR3 loop spans 12 amino acids. The CDR3: CASSANEETQYF. As DNA, the CDR3 is TGTGCCAGCAGCGCCAACGAGGAGACCCAGTACTTC. The full variable domain, rest sourced from reference TRBV9 and TRBJ2-5, is DSGVTQTPKHLITATGQRVTLRCSPRSGDLSVYWYQQSLDQGLQFLIQYYNGEERAKGNILERFSAQQFPDLHSELNLSSLELGDSALYFCASSANEETQYFGPGTRLLVL.

The chain combines TRBV10-1 with TRBJ1-1; a possible D gene is TRBD1 (6 bases). The CDR3 spans 13 residues. V lost 6 bases and J 9 bases, leaving 17 bases between the germline ends. CDR1 and CDR2 from the germline V gene are WNHNN and SYGVQD (reference sequence). Written as DNA, the CDR3 is TGCGCCAGCAGCCAATACAGGGAGTCTAAAGCTTTCTTT. This codes for CASSQYRESKAFF.

This clone has more than one count but fewer than ten. The chain couples TRBV10-3 to TRBJ1-2; D is possibly TRBD1 (5 bases). The germline CDR1 and CDR2 sequences are ENHRY and SYGVKD. The CDR3 is made up of 15 amino acids. The V gene lost 2 bases and the J gene lost 4 bases, with 14 bases spanning the gap. The CDR3 nucleotides read TGTGCCATCAGTGAGAAAACCAGGGCGTCCTATGGCTACACCTTC. Its protein product is CAISEKTRASYGYTF.

The V and J genes are TRBV5-1 and TRBJ1-1; D may be TRBD1 (5 bases). In germline, CDR1 is SGHRS, CDR2 YFSETQ. The V end lost 1 base, the J end lost 5 bases, and 12 bases lay between the germline ends. This CDR3 is built from 14 residues. This CDR3 reads CASSLRQGGTEAFF. The CDR3 DNA is TGCGCCAGCAGCTTGAGGCAGGGTGGGACTGAAGCTTTCTTT. The full variable domain, completed using reference TRBV5-1 and TRBJ1-1, is KAGVTQTPRYLIKTRGQQVTLSCSPISGHRSVSWYQQTPGQGLQFLFEYFSETQRNKGNFPGRFSGRQFSNSRSEMNVSTLELGDSALYLCASSLRQGGTEAFFGQGTRLTVV.

This clone was recorded once. The V gene is TRBV2, the J gene TRBJ1-5; D might be TRBD1 (5 bases). Germline V gene lookup returns CDR1 SNHLY and CDR2 FYNNEI. The CDR3 consists of 13 residues. The V and J ends lost 8 bases and 5 bases respectively, with 13 bases between them. DNA for the CDR3: TGTGCCAGCTGTCCCACAGGCTATCAGCCCCAGCATTTT. It translates to CASCPTGYQPQHF.

The chain uses TRBV27 and TRBJ2-3; TRBD1 matches 8 bases. J was trimmed by 8 bases and V by 6 bases; bases with no gene match: 7. The germline V gene has CDR1 MNHEY and CDR2 SMNVEV (reference sequence). This CDR3 is 13 amino acids long. This chain's CDR3 is CASSTRQGTTQYF. The CDR3, as DNA: TGTGCCAGCAGCACCAGACAGGGGACTACGCAGTATTTT.

The chain uses TRBV29-1 and TRBJ1-1; D may be TRBD1 (5 bases). The length of the CDR3 is 12 residues. V gave up 7 bases and J gave up 4 bases, with 13 bases separating them. In germline, CDR1 is SQVTM, CDR2 ANQGSEA. CDR3 sequence: CSATQGITEAFF. CDR3 DNA sequence: TGCAGCGCCACGCAGGGAATCACTGAAGCTTTCTTT. Looking up the rest from reference TRBV29-1 and TRBJ1-1 gives the full variable domain: SAVISQKPSRDICQRGTSLTIQCQVDSQVTMMFWYRQQPGQSLTLIATANQGSEATYESGFVIDKFPISRPNLTFSTLTVSNMSPEDSSIYLCSATQGITEAFFGQGTRLTVV.

The chain carries TRBV25-1 and TRBJ1-1; tentatively, D is TRBD1 (5 bases). V was trimmed by 7 bases and J by 5 bases, leaving 14 bases between them. Germline CDR1 is MGHDK and CDR2 is SYGVNS. The CDR3 loop spans 13 amino acids. The DNA of the CDR3 is TGTGCCAGCACTCGACAGATAGAGACTGAAGCTTTCTTT. This gives the protein CASTRQIETEAFF.

This clone has just a few counts. The chain employs TRBV5-6 and TRBJ1-5, with 9 bases lining up with TRBD1. The CDR3 length is 16 residues. CDR1 is SGHDT, CDR2 YYEEEE, per germline. The ends lost 0 bases at V and 3 bases at J; junction bases unmatched: 4. The CDR3 loop reads CASSLAGTGLNQPQHF. As DNA, the CDR3 is TGTGCCAGCAGCTTGGCCGGGACAGGGCTCAATCAGCCCCAGCATTTT.

J is TRBJ2-7 and V is TRBV5-1, with D unresolved. The CDR3 spans 15 residues. Germline CDR1 reads SGHRS; CDR2 reads YFSETQ. V lost 0 bases and J lost 2, with 12 bases in between. In DNA, the CDR3 is TGCGCCAGCAGCTTGGTGGCAGGAAGAACCTACGAGCAGTACTTC. The encoded protein is CASSLVAGRTYEQYF.

This clone has at least ten counts. The genes are TRBV7-6 and TRBJ1-1, with 9 bases identical to TRBD1. The trim removed 5 bases at V and 1 base at J, leaving 5 bases unmatched. Germline V gives CDR1 SGHVS, CDR2 FNYEAQ. The CDR3 extends over 15 amino acids. This chain's CDR3 is CASSTGQGRNTEAFF. The CDR3 nucleotides are TGTGCCAGCAGCACCGGACAGGGGAGGAACACTGAAGCTTTCTTT.

The chain uses TRBV29-1 and TRBJ2-7; TRBD1 aligns across 9 bases. This CDR3 is built from 12 residues. The V gene end was trimmed by 4 bases and the J gene end by 5 bases; junction bases not matched to a gene: 3. Germline assignment: CDR1 SQVTM and CDR2 ANQGSEA. The CDR3 protein is CSVAGQGDEQYF. The CDR3, as DNA: TGCAGCGTTGCGGGACAGGGCGACGAGCAGTACTTC.

J is TRBJ1-1 and V is TRBV11-3, with 7 nucleotides matching TRBD1. Trimming at V came to 0 bases and at J to 5 bases, leaving 9 bases not matched to a gene. Germline CDR1 reads SGHNT; CDR2 reads YENEEA. The CDR3 loop spans 16 amino acids. In DNA, the CDR3 is TGTGCCAGCAGCTTAGACGTACAGGGGATCGGGACTGAAGCTTTCTTT. Protein product: CASSLDVQGIGTEAFF.

The CDR3 is CASSRRVTGGESGVGELFF. CDR3 bases: TGTGCCAGCAGCCGTAGGGTTACAGGGGGCGAGAGTGGTGTCGGGGAGCTGTTTTTT. J is TRBJ2-2 and V is TRBV7-8, with 9 bases aligning to TRBD1. Per germline, CDR1 SGHVS and CDR2 FQNEAQ. Trimming at V came to 5 bases and at J to 7 bases, leaving 20 bases not matched to a gene. The CDR3 is 19 residues long.

This chain connects TRBV6-1 to TRBJ1-1, with D unresolved. Trimming shortened V by 1 base and J by 8 bases, and 11 bases separated the two germline ends. CDR1 and CDR2 from the germline V gene are MNHNS and SASEGT. The CDR3 is made up of 13 amino acids. The CDR3 sequence: CASSEVSYREAFF. The CDR3, as DNA: TGTGCCAGCAGTGAAGTAAGCTACAGAGAAGCTTTCTTT.

The DNA for the CDR3 is TGCGCCAGCAGTGATTACAGGGGGGCTCGCAATGAGCAGTTCTTC. Encoded protein: CASSDYRGARNEQFF. V usage is TRBV10-1 and J usage is TRBJ2-1; TRBD1 agrees at 8 bases. The germline V gene has CDR1 WNHNN and CDR2 SYGVQD (reference sequence). The CDR3 sequence is 15 residues long. Unmatched junction bases numbered 7, after V lost 3 bases and J lost 6 bases.

V is TRBV6-5 and J is TRBJ2-3, with 7 positions matching TRBD2. From germline, CDR1 is MNHEY and CDR2 SVGAGI. CDR3 length: 16 amino acids. Trimming cost V 1 base and J 6 bases; bases outside gene matches: 10. Here the CDR3 DNA reads TGTGCCAGCAGTTACTTCGCGGGGGACCCCGGGGATACGCAGTATTTT. Translated, it gives CASSYFAGDPGDTQYF.

The rearrangement links TRBV7-3 to TRBJ2-1, with TRBD2 matching 10 bases. Germline CDR1 reads SGHTA; CDR2 reads FQGTGA. The CDR3 extends over 16 amino acids. The V gene end was trimmed by 2 bases and the J gene end by 4 bases; junction bases not matched to a gene: 5. The CDR3 bases are TGTGCCAGCAGCTTATTCGGACTAGCGGAATACAATGAGCAGTTCTTC. This gives the protein CASSLFGLAEYNEQFF. The full variable domain, its missing parts supplied by reference TRBV7-3 and TRBJ2-1, is GAGVSQTPSNKVTEKGKYVELRCDPISGHTALYWYRQSLGQGPEFLIYFQGTGAADDSGLPNDRFFAVRPEGSVSTLKIQRTERGDSAVYLCASSLFGLAEYNEQFFGPGTRLTVL.